These 18 T cell receptor beta chains share one sample of origin, sequenced in a study of blood T cell repertoires in COVID-19. Sequenced by immunoSEQ multiplex PCR; TCRdb stores in-frame clones only, minus some. The table shows approximately 190,000 clones, with 84% occurring only once. Sequences were obtained from peripheral blood. These receptors all stem from a woman in her seventies with active or convalescent COVID-19.

The rearrangement links TRBV25-1 to TRBJ1-2; 7 nucleotides line up with TRBD1. Germline values: CDR1 MGHDK, CDR2 SYGVNS. CDR3 length equals 15 residues. V lost 5 bases to trimming and J lost 3 bases; unmatched junction nucleotides: 9. The CDR3 sequence is CASSPTIDRDYGYTF. The CDR3 bases are TGTGCCAGCAGTCCTACCATTGACAGGGACTATGGCTACACCTTC.

The chain recombines TRBV27 with TRBJ2-3; 7 nucleotides line up with TRBD2. The CDR3 is 13 amino acids. After removal of 0 bases from V and 7 bases from J, the junction contained 1 base not matched to a gene. Germline CDR1 is MNHEY and CDR2 is SMNVEV (reference sequence). The CDR3 is CASSLSGLNTQYF. CDR3 DNA: TGTGCCAGCAGTTTATCGGGACTAAATACGCAGTATTTT.

The chain links TRBV20-1 to TRBJ2-5; 14 bases fit TRBD2. Germline CDR1 DFQATT, CDR2 SNEGSKA (reference sequence). V lost 3 bases, J lost 5 bases, and 8 bases stayed unmatched. The CDR3 has 16 residues. DNA of the CDR3: TGCAGTGCTAGTGGGACTAGCGGGAGAAGCTGGGAGACCCAGTACTTC. It translates to CSASGTSGRSWETQYF.

CDR3 sequence reads: CASSDQAASTGELFF. The CDR3 nucleotides are TGTGCCAGCAGTGACCAAGCGGCCTCCACCGGGGAGCTGTTTTTT. The chain carries TRBV2 and TRBJ2-2, with a tentative D call TRBD2 (5 bases). Germline V gene lookup returns CDR1 SNHLY and CDR2 FYNNEI. Trimming cost V 3 bases and J 4 bases, with 12 bases left between them. The CDR3 is 15 residues long.

The chain links TRBV5-1 to TRBJ2-3; D possibly corresponds to TRBD2 (5 bases). This CDR3 region has 15 residues. The ends were cut back, 4 bases at V and 5 bases at J, with 17 bases in the middle. CDR1 and CDR2 from the germline V gene are SGHRS and YFSETQ. The CDR3 region has the DNA TGCGCCAGCAGCCTTTTCACCGAGGGCCTAGATACGCAGTATTTT. Its protein product is CASSLFTEGLDTQYF.

The V gene is TRBV7-9, the J gene TRBJ2-1; D remains unclear. V was cut by 7 bases and J by 5 bases, with 9 bases left in between. The CDR3 runs to 12 residues. The V gene's germline CDR1 is SEHNR and CDR2 FQNEAQ (reference sequence). For the CDR3, the DNA is TGTGCCAGCACTACAGTCCACAATGAGCAGTTCTTC. The encoded protein is CASTTVHNEQFF. Full variable domain (outside the CDR3, taken from reference TRBV7-9 and TRBJ2-1): DTGVSQNPRHKITKRGQNVTFRCDPISEHNRLYWYRQTLGQGPEFLTYFQNEAQLEKSRLLSDRFSAERPKGSFSTLEIQRTEQGDSAMYLCASTTVHNEQFFGPGTRLTVL.

The rearrangement links TRBV7-5 to TRBJ1-5. TRBV7-5 is listed as a pseudogene. There are 15 residues in the CDR3. This CDR3 reads CVRSPIRGGERPQHF. Written as DNA, the CDR3 is TGTGTCAGAAGCCCAATTCGGGGTGGAGAGAGGCCCCAGCATTTT.

This chain connects TRBV4-1 to TRBJ1-6, with 7 bases aligning to TRBD1. V lost 3 bases, J lost 7 bases, and 3 bases stayed unmatched. The CDR3 loop spans 14 amino acids. In germline, CDR1 is MGHRA, CDR2 YSYEKL. In nucleotides, the CDR3 is TGCGCCAGCAGCCACGGGACAGTAAATTCACCCCTCCACTTT. Protein product: CASSHGTVNSPLHF.

The rearrangement joins TRBV25-1 to TRBJ2-5; 8 nucleotides line up with TRBD1. J lost 6 bases, V lost 4 bases, and 1 base had no gene match. The CDR3 runs to 12 residues. Germline V gene data show CDR1 as MGHDK and CDR2 as SYGVNS. The CDR3 DNA sequence: TGTGCCAGCAGTGTCAGGGGGCAGACCCAGTACTTC. Its translation: CASSVRGQTQYF.

On this clone: One end of the junction is discordant with germline, which a read error may explain. The sample has other DNA sequences that encode this CDR3 too. V is TRBV4-2 and J is TRBJ1-5; D is perhaps TRBD1 (5 bases). Germline V gives CDR1 LGHNA, CDR2 YNFKEQ. The CDR3 runs to 16 residues. CDR3 DNA: TGTGCCAGCAGTCAAGAACGGGGGATCCCAAATCAGCCCCAGCATTTT. This gives the protein CASSQERGIPNQPQHF.

This clone was seen at least ten times. The chain couples TRBV21-1 to TRBJ1-2; no check of the table's D call, TRBD1, against the DNA was made. TRBV21-1 is reported as a pseudogene. CDR3 length: 16 residues. CDR3 bases: TGTGCCAGCAGCAAAGGGGGGGACAGGAGAGACGGAGGCTACACCTTC. This sequence encodes CASSKGGDRRDGGYTF.

The chain uses TRBV24-1 and TRBJ1-5, with D tentatively TRBD1 (5 bases). Germline V gene data show CDR1 as KGHDR and CDR2 as SFDVKD. CDR3 length: 19 residues. V lost 8 bases to trimming and J lost 0 bases, with 25 bases between them. Written as DNA, the CDR3 is TGTGCCACCATACCTAAATTAAGGACAAGACCCTATAGCAATCAGCCCCAGCATTTT. As protein: CATIPKLRTRPYSNQPQHF.

The J gene is TRBJ2-7, the V gene TRBV5-1; 8 bases are shared with TRBD1. After removal of 6 bases from V and 4 bases from J, the junction contained 12 bases not matched to a gene. CDR3 length: 15 amino acids. Germline V gives CDR1 SGHRS, CDR2 YFSETQ. The CDR3: CASTLWGTGLYEQYF. The CDR3 nucleotides are TGCGCCAGCACCCTTTGGGGGACAGGTTTATACGAGCAGTACTTC.

V usage is TRBV21-1 and J usage is TRBJ1-4. TRBV21-1 is a listed pseudogene. The CDR3 runs to 16 residues. The CDR3 region has the DNA TGTGCCAGCAGCAAAGTACTTATAGCAACTAATGAAAAACTGTTTTTT. This codes for CASSKVLIATNEKLFF.

A few counts support this clone. This chain links TRBV6-5 with TRBJ2-1; 13 bases match TRBD2. The CDR3 sequence is 15 residues long. V was pared by 3 bases and J by 10 bases, with 6 bases of the junction left unmatched. Germline CDR1 reads MNHEY; CDR2 reads SVGAGI. The CDR3 DNA is TGTGCCAGCAGTTATGGACTAGCGGGAGTTGGAGAGCAGTTCTTC. Its protein is CASSYGLAGVGEQFF.

This clone was seen once. This chain connects TRBV2 to TRBJ2-3; TRBD2 agrees at 9 bases. The CDR3 is made up of 15 amino acids. Germline V gene sequence: CDR1 SNHLY, CDR2 FYNNEI. V shed 7 bases and J 5 bases; nucleotides not matched to a gene: 10. This CDR3 is CASIGLAQGRDTQYF. The CDR3 nucleotides are TGTGCCAGCATTGGACTAGCGCAAGGGAGAGATACGCAGTATTTT.

The rearrangement links TRBV20-1 to TRBJ2-7, with TRBD2 matching over 10 bases. Per the germline V gene, CDR1 is DFQATT and CDR2 is SNEGSKA (reference sequence). CDR3 length equals 12 residues. Trimming at V came to 3 bases and at J to 10 bases, leaving 6 bases not matched to a gene. CDR3 protein: CSASKTSGPQYF. Here the CDR3 DNA reads TGCAGTGCTAGTAAGACTAGCGGGCCTCAGTACTTC.

The V and J genes are TRBV5-6 and TRBJ2-7, with TRBD1 matching over 7 bases. CDR3 size: 14 residues. V lost 5 bases, J lost 2 bases, and 7 bases stayed unmatched. The V gene's germline CDR1 is SGHDT and CDR2 YYEEEE. The CDR3 spells CASREQGIPYEQYF. For the CDR3, the DNA is TGTGCCAGCAGAGAACAGGGGATCCCCTACGAGCAGTACTTC. Full variable domain (rest looked up from reference TRBV5-6 and TRBJ2-7): DAGVTQSPTHLIKTRGQQVTLRCSPKSGHDTVSWYQQALGQGPQFIFQYYEEEERQRGNFPDRFSGHQFPNYSSELNVNALLLGDSALYLCASREQGIPYEQYFGPGTRLTVT.